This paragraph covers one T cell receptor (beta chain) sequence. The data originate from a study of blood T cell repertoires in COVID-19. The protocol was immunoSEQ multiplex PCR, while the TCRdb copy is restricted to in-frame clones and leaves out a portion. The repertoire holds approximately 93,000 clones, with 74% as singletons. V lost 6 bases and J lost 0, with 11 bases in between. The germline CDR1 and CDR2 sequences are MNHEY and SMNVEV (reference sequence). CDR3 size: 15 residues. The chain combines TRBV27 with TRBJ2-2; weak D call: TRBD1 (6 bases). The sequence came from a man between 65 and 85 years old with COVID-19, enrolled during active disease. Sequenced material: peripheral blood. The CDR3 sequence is CASSMGTSNTGELFF. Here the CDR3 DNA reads TGTGCCAGCAGCATGGGGACATCGAACACCGGGGAGCTGTTTTTT.